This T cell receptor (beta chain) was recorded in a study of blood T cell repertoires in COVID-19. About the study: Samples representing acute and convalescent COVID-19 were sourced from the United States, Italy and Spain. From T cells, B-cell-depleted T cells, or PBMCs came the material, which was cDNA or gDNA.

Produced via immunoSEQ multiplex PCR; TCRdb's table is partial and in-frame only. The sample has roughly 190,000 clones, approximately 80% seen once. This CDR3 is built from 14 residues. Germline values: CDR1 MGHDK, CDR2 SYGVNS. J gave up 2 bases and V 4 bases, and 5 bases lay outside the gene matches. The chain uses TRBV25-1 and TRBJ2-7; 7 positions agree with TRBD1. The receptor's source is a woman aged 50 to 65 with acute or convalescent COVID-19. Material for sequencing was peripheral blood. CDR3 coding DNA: TGTGCCAGCAGTGTGACAGGGCCCCCCTACGAGCAGTACTTC. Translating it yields CASSVTGPPYEQYF.